This TCR beta chain was identified during a study of shared clonotypes between healthy human individuals. Selected positively for CCR7 and CD45RO-negative, naive CD8 cells excluded terminally differentiated effector memory CD45RA+ cells. The CDR3 runs 17 residues. From germline, CDR1 is SEHNR and CDR2 FQNEAQ (reference sequence). The V end lost 0 bases, the J end lost 1 base, and 14 bases lay between the germline ends. This table comes from immunoSEQ multiplex PCR, and its TCRdb copy is limited to in-frame clones, with some not included. This sample has about 2.1 million clones, with more than 85% found just once.

V usage is TRBV7-9 and J usage is TRBJ2-3, with TRBD2 as a possible D gene (6 bases). This sequence originates from a man between 18 and 35 years old in good health. Some clones in this sample may be carry-over from other donors' samples. The sequencing input was naive CD8+ T cells from PBMCs. CDR3: CASSLAVAVEGTDTQYF. As DNA, the CDR3 is TGTGCCAGCAGCTTAGCGGTAGCGGTTGAGGGCACAGATACGCAGTATTTT.